This T cell receptor beta chain was sequenced during a study of cytomegalovirus exposure and HLA in healthy donors. Study outcomes and limitations: In a later analysis, most CMV-associated TCR beta chains appeared HLA-restricted. Some V segments, including TRBV6-2 and TRBV6-3, were excluded as indistinguishable.

Concerning this clone itself: Its antigen remains unknown.

The CDR3 sequence is 12 residues long. Germline CDR1 reads SQVTM; CDR2 reads ANQGSEA. Trimming took 7 bases from V and 6 from J; bases not matched to a gene: 4. With 60 Vbeta and 13 Jbeta primers, the PCR was carried out. TCRdb's table, derived via immunoSEQ multiplex PCR, lists solely in-frame clones and lacks some. The top ten clones hold 1.5% to 1.7% of a sample with about 160,000 clones, around 76% of them seen once. The donors were healthy bone marrow donors. The TCR was taken from a man aged 40-49 years in good health and CMV-seronegative. The sequencing input was PBMCs. The chain combines TRBV29-1 with TRBJ1-5, with 9 bases that match TRBD1. The CDR3 is CSAGTGSQPQHF. CDR3 DNA: TGCAGCGCCGGGACAGGGTCTCAGCCCCAGCATTTT.